These 28 T cell receptor beta chains were sequenced from one sample in a study of blood T cell repertoires in COVID-19. Profiled with immunoSEQ multiplex PCR; TCRdb holds only in-frame clones, not every one. This table holds about 250,000 clones, approximately 89% found once. The sequenced material came from peripheral blood. The receptor set was obtained from a woman aged 60-70 years who had recovered from COVID-19.

The chain joins TRBV5-1 to TRBJ1-5, with D perhaps TRBD1 (5 bases). The germline V and J ends were trimmed by 2 bases and 4 bases, with 7 bases remaining between them. Germline V gives CDR1 SGHRS, CDR2 YFSETQ. This CDR3 spans 13 amino acids. CDR3 sequence reads: CASSFGGNQPQHF. The DNA for the CDR3 is TGCGCCAGCAGCTTCGGGGGGAATCAGCCCCAGCATTTT.

V and J are TRBV5-4 and TRBJ2-7, with D perhaps TRBD2 (7 bases). V was pared by 0 bases and J by 2 bases, with 12 bases between. Germline V gene lookup returns CDR1 SGHNT and CDR2 YYREEE (reference sequence). This CDR3 contains 15 residues. The CDR3 region is CASSLEAGTPYEQYF. CDR3 bases: TGTGCCAGCAGCTTGGAAGCGGGGACACCCTACGAGCAGTACTTC. The whole variable domain, filled in from reference TRBV5-4 and TRBJ2-7, reads ETGVTQSPTHLIKTRGQQVTLRCSSQSGHNTVSWYQQALGQGPQFIFQYYREEENGRGNFPPRFSGLQFPNYSSELNVNALELDDSALYLCASSLEAGTPYEQYFGPGTRLTVT.

This clone was seen once. This chain links TRBV29-1 with TRBJ2-3; D gene unclear. CDR1 and CDR2 (germline): SQVTM, ANQGSEA. The CDR3 is 13 residues long. V lost 5 bases, J lost 2 bases, and 11 bases lay in between. In nucleotides, the CDR3 is TGCAGCGTTCAGACACGTCTCACAGATACGCAGTATTTT. Protein: CSVQTRLTDTQYF.

The rearrangement uses TRBV15 and TRBJ2-7, with a possible D match to TRBD1 (5 bases). The CDR3 sequence is 14 residues long. V was clipped by 0 bases and J by 2 bases, with 8 bases between them. Germline assignment: CDR1 LNHNV and CDR2 YYDKDF (reference sequence). CDR3 nucleotides: TGTGCCACCAGCAGAGATCAGGGCCCCTACGAGCAGTACTTC. This sequence encodes CATSRDQGPYEQYF. Drawing the rest from reference TRBV15 and TRBJ2-7, the complete variable domain is DAMVIQNPRYQVTQFGKPVTLSCSQTLNHNVMYWYQQKSSQAPKLLFHYYDKDFNNEADTPDNFQSRRPNTSFCFLDIRSPGLGDTAMYLCATSRDQGPYEQYFGPGTRLTVT.

The chain joins TRBV28 to TRBJ1-2; a possible D gene is TRBD1 (5 bases). Germline CDR1 reads MDHEN; CDR2 reads SYDVKM. Trimming removed 3 bases from V and 5 bases from J, with 13 bases in between. This CDR3 region has 14 residues. The CDR3: CASSLGRAQYGYTF. The CDR3 DNA reads as TGTGCCAGCAGTTTGGGCAGGGCCCAGTATGGCTACACCTTC.

This clone came up once. The chain joins TRBV29-1 to TRBJ2-7, with 8 bases matching TRBD1. V trimming: 6 bases; J trimming: 6 bases; junction bases outside the gene matches: 10. The germline CDR1 and CDR2 sequences are SQVTM and ANQGSEA. The CDR3 length is 13 residues. The CDR3 sequence is CSVTGGTSLEQYF. CDR3 coding DNA: TGCAGCGTAACAGGGGGTACCTCTCTCGAGCAGTACTTC.

This clone was detected only once. CDR3 in amino acids: CASSYAPGRGQETQYF. In nucleotides, the CDR3 is TGTGCCAGCAGTTACGCTCCCGGGCGGGGACAAGAGACCCAGTACTTC. J is TRBJ2-5 and V is TRBV6-5, with D perhaps TRBD2 (6 bases). Germline CDR1 MNHEY, CDR2 SVGAGI. Trimming removed 2 bases at V and 2 bases at J, with 15 bases between. CDR3 length equals 16 residues.

The table lists this clone with a count of one. The chain joins TRBV7-3 to TRBJ2-3; 7 bases agree with TRBD2. The V segment lost 3 bases and the J segment 2 bases; nucleotides outside the gene matches: 8. Germline V CDR1 and CDR2: SGHTA, FQGTGA. The CDR3 is 16 residues long. The CDR3 here is CASSLGTNTYTDTQYF. The CDR3, as DNA: TGTGCCAGCAGCTTGGGGACTAACACATACACAGATACGCAGTATTTT.

The genes are TRBV19 and TRBJ2-7, with a tentative D call TRBD1 (5 bases). This CDR3 has 15 amino acids. Between the trimmed V and J ends, which lost 3 bases and 6 bases, there was a span of 18 bases. Germline V gives CDR1 LNHDA, CDR2 SQIVND (reference sequence). The CDR3 nucleotides are TGTGCCAGTAGTATGGCCCCCGGACAATCGGGCGAGCAGTACTTC. Translation gives CASSMAPGQSGEQYF.

The chain joins TRBV2 to TRBJ2-2, with D perhaps TRBD1 (6 bases). The germline gives CDR1 SNHLY, CDR2 FYNNEI. The CDR3 consists of 15 residues. Trimming removed 6 bases from V and 4 bases from J, with 15 bases in between. The CDR3 is CASRPGVRGTGELFF. Here the CDR3 DNA reads TGTGCCAGCAGACCAGGGGTGAGGGGCACCGGGGAGCTGTTTTTT.

The count of this clone is one. V usage is TRBV4-3 and J usage is TRBJ2-5; TRBD1 agrees at 8 bases. Germline V gives CDR1 LGHNA, CDR2 YSLEER. V lost 1 base, J lost 5 bases, and 6 bases stayed unmatched. The CDR3 spans 15 residues. The CDR3 loop is CASSQARQGWETQYF. For the CDR3, the DNA is TGCGCCAGCAGCCAAGCGCGACAGGGGTGGGAGACCCAGTACTTC.

The chain links TRBV12-5 to TRBJ1-1, with D hard to call. The V and J ends lost 5 bases and 11 bases respectively, with 24 bases between them. The CDR3 is made up of 15 amino acids. Germline values: CDR1 LGHNT, CDR2 FRNRAP. The CDR3 spells CASGTDREYGYEAFF. CDR3 sequence (DNA): TGTGCTAGTGGTACCGATAGGGAGTATGGATATGAGGCTTTCTTT.

The chain links TRBV7-3 to TRBJ1-6; no definite D call. V was shortened by 3 bases and J by 9 bases, with 18 bases between the two germline ends. The CDR3 is 16 amino acids. Germline lookup yields CDR1 SGHTA and CDR2 FQGTGA. The CDR3 region has the DNA TGTGCCAGCAGCTTTGCTTCATCCGGGGAAGGTTCACCCCTCCACTTT. Translating it yields CASSFASSGEGSPLHF. The variable domain in full, with the rest retrieved from reference TRBV7-3 and TRBJ1-6, is GAGVSQTPSNKVTEKGKYVELRCDPISGHTALYWYRQSLGQGPEFLIYFQGTGAADDSGLPNDRFFAVRPEGSVSTLKIQRTERGDSAVYLCASSFASSGEGSPLHFGNGTRLTVT.

In DNA form, the CDR3 reads TGTGCCAGCTCACCACCCCGGGACAGGGGCCTCGTAGGAAACACCATATATTTT. As protein: CASSPPRDRGLVGNTIYF. This rearrangement joins TRBV18 to TRBJ1-3, with TRBD1 matching over 10 bases. Germline CDR1 KGHSH, CDR2 LQKENI. V was pared by 0 bases and J by 4 bases, with 9 bases of the junction left unmatched. The CDR3 contains 18 residues.

The table lists this clone with a few counts. J is TRBJ1-2 and V is TRBV28; D possibly corresponds to TRBD1 (5 bases). Trimming cost V 6 bases and J 3 bases, with 17 bases left between them. Per the germline V gene, CDR1 is MDHEN and CDR2 is SYDVKM. The CDR3 length is 15 residues. CDR3 coding DNA: TGTGCCAGCAGGGACACCTACCTAGGTGACTATGGCTACACCTTC. It codes for CASRDTYLGDYGYTF.

This chain links TRBV25-1 with TRBJ2-7; 9 nucleotides line up with TRBD1. The CDR3 sequence is 15 residues long. The ends lost 4 bases at V and 0 bases at J; junction bases unmatched: 4. The germline V gene encodes CDR1 MGHDK and CDR2 SYGVNS. The CDR3 DNA reads TGTGCCAGCAGTGCCGGGACAGGGAGCTCCTACGAGCAGTACTTC. Amino acids: CASSAGTGSSYEQYF.

This clone was seen a few times. The chain uses TRBV19 and TRBJ1-4, with D possibly TRBD1 on 6 matching bases. The length of the CDR3 is 14 residues. Between the trimmed V and J ends, which lost 5 bases and 6 bases, there was a span of 13 bases. CDR1 and CDR2 (germline): LNHDA, SQIVND (reference sequence). CDR3 DNA: TGTGCCAGTAGTCGGACAGCCGGGGATGAAAAACTGTTTTTT. This sequence encodes CASSRTAGDEKLFF.

This chain joins TRBV7-3 and TRBJ1-6, with D perhaps TRBD1 (6 bases). The germline V and J ends were trimmed by 5 bases and 0 bases, with 11 bases remaining between them. This CDR3 has 16 residues. Looked up from germline, CDR1 is SGHTA and CDR2 is FQGTGA. The CDR3 sequence is CASSRGAASYNSPLHF. CDR3 nucleotides: TGTGCCAGCAGCCGGGGGGCGGCCTCCTATAATTCACCCCTCCACTTT.

V usage is TRBV19 and J usage is TRBJ2-1; perhaps TRBD2 as D (6 bases). The ends were cut back, 5 bases at V and 10 bases at J, with 18 bases in the middle. The CDR3 runs 14 residues. From germline, CDR1 is LNHDA and CDR2 SQIVND (reference sequence). The CDR3 bases are TGTGCCAGTAGTTCCACCGGGAGCCCGGTAGAGCAGTTCTTC. Protein product: CASSSTGSPVEQFF.

The chain couples TRBV5-5 to TRBJ2-4; TRBD1 matches at 7 bases. CDR3 size: 12 residues. The germline CDR1 and CDR2 sequences are SGHKS and YYEKEE (reference sequence). The J segment lost 8 bases and the V segment lost 3 bases, leaving 2 bases of the junction unmatched. The CDR3 loop reads CASSWQGDIQYF. The DNA of the CDR3 is TGTGCCAGCAGCTGGCAGGGGGACATTCAGTACTTC.

The V gene is TRBV5-4, the J gene TRBJ2-7; D perhaps matches TRBD1 (6 bases). The CDR3 runs to 14 residues. The germline V gene encodes CDR1 SGHNT and CDR2 YYREEE (reference sequence). V lost 5 bases to trimming and J lost 7 bases, with 19 bases between them. The CDR3 coding sequence is TGTGCCAGCAGACCGGGACAAGGGGCGTTAGAGCAGTACTTC. Translation gives CASRPGQGALEQYF.

This rearrangement joins TRBV5-1 to TRBJ2-3; a weak D match, TRBD2 (6 bases). The CDR3 length is 17 residues. Trimming left V 0 bases short and J 1 base short, with 15 bases between. The germline V gene encodes CDR1 SGHRS and CDR2 YFSETQ. CDR3 sequence reads: CASSLAVGGAGTDTQYF. The CDR3 bases are TGCGCCAGCAGCTTGGCCGTGGGCGGGGCCGGCACAGATACGCAGTATTTT.

A single count supports this clone. The J gene is TRBJ2-3, the V gene TRBV9; TRBD2 agrees at 11 bases. J lost 0 bases, V lost 4 bases, and 4 bases had no gene match. CDR3 length equals 16 residues. The germline V gene encodes CDR1 SGDLS and CDR2 YYNGEE. DNA of the CDR3: TGTGCCAGCAGCCTACGGACTAGCGGGAGCACAGATACGCAGTATTTT. Protein product: CASSLRTSGSTDTQYF.

This chain connects TRBV28 to TRBJ1-4; no clear D gene. The CDR3 totals 14 residues. Germline V gene data show CDR1 as MDHEN and CDR2 as SYDVKM. Trimming took off 2 bases at V and 6 bases at J, with 10 bases between the two ends. For the CDR3, the DNA is TGTGCCAGCAGTTTAGGAGGTTCTGATGAAAAACTGTTTTTT. Its protein product is CASSLGGSDEKLFF. Filled out from reference TRBV28 and TRBJ1-4, the complete variable domain reads DVKVTQSSRYLVKRTGEKVFLECVQDMDHENMFWYRQDPGLGLRLIYFSYDVKMKEKGDIPEGYSVSREKKERFSLILESASTNQTSMYLCASSLGGSDEKLFFGSGTQLSVL.

The genes are TRBV7-6 and TRBJ1-1; TRBD1 agrees at 8 bases. With 7 bases clipped from V and 5 bases from J, the junction kept 12 bases outside the gene matches. CDR3 length equals 15 residues. Germline V gives CDR1 SGHVS, CDR2 FNYEAQ. This CDR3 reads CASKNTGGSYTEAFF. The CDR3 nucleotides are TGTGCCAGCAAGAATACAGGGGGGAGTTATACTGAAGCTTTCTTT.

The chain recombines TRBV13 with TRBJ2-7, with D uncertain. From germline, CDR1 is PRHDT and CDR2 FYEKMQ (reference sequence). Trimming pared 7 bases from V and 3 bases from J, leaving 16 bases between. The CDR3 runs 14 residues. CDR3 residues: CASTRSRSHYEQYF. The DNA of the CDR3 is TGTGCCAGCACCCGTTCTAGGAGCCACTACGAGCAGTACTTC.

The chain couples TRBV5-6 to TRBJ1-6; D is undetermined. Germline V lookup: CDR1 SGHDT, CDR2 YYEEEE. This CDR3 comprises 12 residues. The ends were cut back, 4 bases at V and 7 bases at J, with 6 bases in the middle. The CDR3 DNA reads TGTGCCAGCAGCGGGCTGAATTCACCCCTCCACTTT. It translates to CASSGLNSPLHF.

This clone has more than one count but fewer than ten. The chain carries TRBV6-1 and TRBJ1-4, with 8 bases aligning to TRBD1. This CDR3 is built from 15 residues. The V segment lost 3 bases and the J segment 2 bases; nucleotides outside the gene matches: 2. Germline CDR1 reads MNHNS; CDR2 reads SASEGT. The CDR3 nucleotides read TGTGCCAGCAGTGACAGGGGGCGGACTAATGAAAAACTGTTTTTT. It specifies CASSDRGRTNEKLFF.